This entry features one T cell receptor beta chain sequence. CDR3 length equals 17 residues. Between the trimmed V and J ends, which lost 5 bases and 1 base, there was a span of 15 bases. Germline-derived CDR1 and CDR2 are SGHVS and FNYEAQ. These data come from a study of blood T cells in healthy people across ages. The second PCR ran about 6 to 12 cycles with a sample-barcoded 5' primer and J-beta primers. TCRdb independently ran MiXCR on the 5' RACE reads; one entry per CDR3 protein. Seen here are roughly 1,000,000 distinct CDR3 sequences, less than 25% observed once, and the top ten hold 0.75%. This same sample was also part of a study on T cells of mothers and their children.

The receptor's source is a girl aged 2 to 10 in good health. The sequencing input was blood. The chain has TRBV7-6 and TRBJ1-6, with D perhaps TRBD1 (6 bases). As DNA, the CDR3 is TGTGCCAGCAGCCGGTACATGAGGGGGTCCTATAATTCACCCCTCCACTTT. Protein sequence: CASSRYMRGSYNSPLHF. Complete variable domain (other parts from reference TRBV7-6 and TRBJ1-6): GAGVSQSPRYKVTKRGQDVALRCDPISGHVSLYWYRQALGQGPEFLTYFNYEAQQDKSGLPNDRFSAERPEGSISTLTIQRTEQRDSAMYRCASSRYMRGSYNSPLHFGNGTRLTVT.